Listed below are T cell receptor beta chains from one sample, sequenced in a study of cytomegalovirus exposure and HLA in healthy donors. Libraries were prepared by immunoSEQ multiplex PCR; TCRdb keeps only in-frame clonotypes and omits some of them. The repertoire table contains more than 85,000 clones. The sequencing sample was made of PBMCs. These receptors were taken from a girl aged 5-17 years in good health and CMV-seropositive. CDR3s include the opening cysteine and the closing phenylalanine or tryptophan. A D gene is named only where the DNA matches it firmly.

j_call v_call cdr3_length d_call cdr3_nt cdr3_aa
TRBJ2-3 TRBV7-3 14 . TGTGCCAGCAGCTTACTAGTCCCCCCCGATACGCAGTATTTT CASSLLVPPDTQYF
TRBJ2-3 TRBV7-2 17 TRBD2 TGTGCCAGCAGCTTAGTTTCCCTAGCGGTAGATGCAGATACGCAGTATTTT CASSLVSLAVDADTQYF
TRBJ1-2 TRBV4-3 14 TRBD1 TGCGCCAGCAGCCTCGCCGGGACAGTTTATGGCTACACCTTC CASSLAGTVYGYTF
TRBJ2-7 TRBV5-5 16 TRBD1 TGTGCCAGCAGCACCTCGACAGGGTCAGGGGCCTACGAGCAGTACTTC CASSTSTGSGAYEQYF
TRBJ2-5 TRBV7-9 14 . TGTGCCAGCAGTCGACTAGGAGGAGGGGAGACCCAGTACTTC CASSRLGGGETQYF
TRBJ1-1 TRBV19 13 . TGTGCCACCCAGGGGCACCCGAACACTGAAGCTTTCTTT CATQGHPNTEAFF
TRBJ1-1 TRBV7-9 13 . TGTGCCAGCAGCTTAATCGGGCAGGGGGAAGCTTTCTTT CASSLIGQGEAFF
TRBJ2-7 TRBV14 15 . TGTGCCAGCAGCCAAGGACGGGTGTGGGTCAGCGAGCAGTACTTC CASSQGRVWVSEQYF
TRBJ1-2 TRBV7-9 16 . TGTGCCAGCAGCTTAGAGGGGTTGGGGCTGCTGGATGGCTACACCTTC CASSLEGLGLLDGYTF
TRBJ1-2 TRBV6-5 14 TRBD1 TGTGCCAGCAGTTACCGGGGACAGGGAGGTGGCTACACCTTC CASSYRGQGGGYTF
TRBJ2-5 TRBV25-1 15 TRBD2 TGTGCCAGCAGCTTAGCGGGGGGTTACCAAGAGACCCAGTACTTC CASSLAGGYQETQYF
TRBJ2-1 TRBV4-1 16 TRBD2 TGCGCCAGCAGCCAAGAAAGGACTAGCGCCTACGATGAGCAGTTCTTC CASSQERTSAYDEQFF
TRBJ1-5 TRBV9 13 . TGTGCCAGCGGAGGGGCTGATGGTCAGCCCCAGCATTTT CASGGADGQPQHF
TRBJ2-5 TRBV4-1 16 . TGCGCCAGCAGCCAACCGTTGGGGCGGCAAGAAGAGACCCAGTACTTC CASSQPLGRQEETQYF
TRBJ1-3 TRBV7-9 16 . TGTGCCAGCAGCTTAGATAACCCAGGGTATGGAAACACCATATATTTT CASSLDNPGYGNTIYF
TRBJ2-5 TRBV5-1 13 . TGCGCCAGCAGCTTGGAGGGACACTCTGACCAGTACTTC CASSLEGHSDQYF
TRBJ2-7 TRBV5-6 14 TRBD2 TGTGCCAGCAGCCTGGGACTAGAAGCCTACGAGCAGTACTTC CASSLGLEAYEQYF
TRBJ2-1 TRBV28 15 TRBD2 TGTGCCAGCAGTTTTAGGGGACTAGTAGGCAATGAGCAGTTCTTC CASSFRGLVGNEQFF
TRBJ2-7 TRBV18 15 . TGTGCCAGCTCACCAGGCCAGGGTAAGGGTTACGAGCAGTACTTC CASSPGQGKGYEQYF
TRBJ2-4 TRBV5-1 14 TRBD1 TGCGCCAGCAGCCCCGGACAGGGGGCTAACATTCAGTACTTC CASSPGQGANIQYF
TRBJ2-5 TRBV4-3 15 TRBD1 TGCGCCAGCAGCCAAGGAACAGGGGGCCAAGAGACCCAGTACTTC CASSQGTGGQETQYF
TRBJ2-2 TRBV5-5 15 TRBD1 TGTGCCAGCAGCTCGCGACAGGGGAATCCCGGGGAGCTGTTTTTT CASSSRQGNPGELFF
TRBJ1-2 TRBV9 13 . TGTGCCAGCGTCGCTTCAGGAAACTATGGCTACACCTTC CASVASGNYGYTF
TRBJ1-2 TRBV6-5 14 . TGTGCCAGCAGTTATTGGGGAGGAAGTTATGGCTACACCTTC CASSYWGGSYGYTF
TRBJ2-7 TRBV27 14 TRBD1 TGTGCCAGCAGCTCCCGGGACAGGTCCTACGAGCAGTACTTC CASSSRDRSYEQYF
TRBJ1-3 TRBV5-4 15 . TGTGCCAGCAGCCTAGACGCAGGGACTGGAAACACCATATATTTT CASSLDAGTGNTIYF
TRBJ2-4 TRBV14 15 TRBD1 TGTGCCAGCAGCTTTGCTACAGGGGGCGCGAGAGTACAGTACTTC CASSFATGGARVQYF
TRBJ2-7 TRBV5-5 16 . TGTGCCAGCAGCTCAGAAACCGGGACACGAATGTACGAGCAGTACTTC CASSSETGTRMYEQYF
TRBJ1-1 TRBV13 15 . TGTGCCAGCAGGGGCAGGGCGCTTGGGAACACTGAAGCTTTCTTT CASRGRALGNTEAFF
TRBJ2-1 TRBV13 16 TRBD2 TGTGCCAGCAGCTCTAAAACTAGCGGAGAGTACAATGAGCAGTTCTTC CASSSKTSGEYNEQFF
TRBJ2-6 TRBV9 20 . TGTGCCAGCAGCGTAGCTCCCAAAGACAGGTTTCAGTACGGGGCCAACGTCCTGACTTTC CASSVAPKDRFQYGANVLTF
TRBJ1-2 TRBV2 16 . TGTGCCAGCAGTGAACATGAGTCGGGACTGGAATATGGCTACACCTTC CASSEHESGLEYGYTF
TRBJ2-7 TRBV4-3 15 TRBD1 TGCGCCAGCAGCCAGGGACAGGGGACCTCCTACGAGCAGTACTTC CASSQGQGTSYEQYF
TRBJ2-2 TRBV5-6 14 TRBD1 TGTGCCAGCAGCTTTCCAGGGGGCTCCGGGGAGCTGTTTTTT CASSFPGGSGELFF
TRBJ1-2 TRBV18 13 . TGTGCCAGCTCGCAAGGGACTGACCGCGGCTACACCTTC CASSQGTDRGYTF